This is a list of T cell receptor beta chains from one sample in a study of blood T cell repertoires in COVID-19. The protocol was immunoSEQ multiplex PCR, while the TCRdb copy is restricted to in-frame clones and leaves out a portion. The table has 79,000 or so clones, more than 75% seen once. The specimen sequenced was peripheral blood. The receptors originated from a man between 60 and 75 years old with COVID-19, enrolled during active disease. The CDR3 runs from the conserved cysteine through the conserved F or W. Fields, in order: clone size, J gene, CDR3 length, V gene, D gene, CDR3 DNA, CDR3 protein. A D gene is named only where the DNA matches it firmly. Clone size is shown for a subset of rows, as once, few, many or a class of expanded clone.

>.|TRBJ2-2|15|TRBV19|TRBD2
TGTGCCAGTACCTACGGACCCGGGGGGGACGGGGAGCTGTTTTTT
CASTYGPGGDGELFF
>.|TRBJ2-5|13|TRBV5-4|TRBD2
TGTGCCAGCAGCTTCCGGGGGGAAGAGACCCAGTACTTC
CASSFRGEETQYF
>.|TRBJ2-7|18|TRBV30|TRBD2
TGTGCCTGGCGGGGCTCTAAGAGACGCCCGCGGGGGGTCTACGAGCAGTACTTC
CAWRGSKRRPRGVYEQYF
>.|TRBJ1-3|16|TRBV3-1/TRBV3-2|.
TGTGCCAGCAGCCAAGCGGGCACAGGGCTGGGTAACACCATATATTTT
CASSQAGTGLGNTIYF
>.|TRBJ1-3|18|TRBV12-2|.
TGTGCAAGTCGTCCTCCGGTGGACAGGAAGCTCTCTGGAAACACCATATATTTT
CASRPPVDRKLSGNTIYF
>.|TRBJ2-2|15|TRBV5-6|.
TGTGCCAGCAGCTCGGGACACACGGCCACCGGGGAGCTGTTTTTT
CASSSGHTATGELFF
>.|TRBJ1-4|16|TRBV5-1|TRBD1
TGCGCCAGCAGCCCCGGACAGGGGGTGGCTGGGGAAAAACTGTTTTTT
CASSPGQGVAGEKLFF
>.|TRBJ2-2|13|TRBV3-1/TRBV3-2|TRBD1
TGTGCCAGCAGGTCAGGGGGCACCGGGGAGCTGTTTTTT
CASRSGGTGELFF
>.|TRBJ2-1|14|TRBV19|TRBD2
TGTGCCAGTAGACTAGCGGGGGGCTACAATGAGCAGTTCTTC
CASRLAGGYNEQFF
>.|TRBJ1-2|14|TRBV6-1|.
TGTGCCAGCAGTGAAGCGCATAGGGGCTGGGGCTACACCTTC
CASSEAHRGWGYTF
>.|TRBJ2-2|15|TRBV6-5|.
TGTGCCAGCAGCCTTCTCCGGGAAGGAACCGGGGAGCTGTTTTTT
CASSLLREGTGELFF
>.|TRBJ2-3|17|TRBV6-1|TRBD1
TGTGCCAGCAGTGAAGAACCGGGACAGGGAGGAACAGATACGCAGTATTTT
CASSEEPGQGGTDTQYF
>.|TRBJ2-5|15|TRBV5-1|.
TGCGCCAGCAGCTTGGGACAGTCGATCCAAGAGACCCAGTACTTC
CASSLGQSIQETQYF
>.|TRBJ2-1|13|TRBV18|.
TGTGCCAGCTCAACAACCGGGACACTTGAGCAGTTCTTC
CASSTTGTLEQFF
>.|TRBJ2-3|15|TRBV18|TRBD1
TGTGCCAGCTCAAGAATCGACAGGGTCACAGATACGCAGTATTTT
CASSRIDRVTDTQYF
>once|TRBJ1-4|15|TRBV18|.
TGTGCCAGCTCACCCCCGCGAGGCGCCGAGGAAAAACTGTTTTTT
CASSPPRGAEEKLFF
>.|TRBJ2-1|14|TRBV11-3|.
TGTGCCAGCAGCTTAGATGCGCGCGCCAATGAGCAGTTCTTC
CASSLDARANEQFF
>.|TRBJ2-1|15|TRBV5-1|TRBD2
TGCGCCAGCATTATGACTAGCGGAGTATACAATGAGCAGTTCTTC
CASIMTSGVYNEQFF
>.|TRBJ1-4|13|TRBV3-1/TRBV3-2|.
TGTGCCAGCAGCCGGACAGTTAGTGAAAAACTGTTTTTT
CASSRTVSEKLFF
>.|TRBJ1-2|14|TRBV10-1|TRBD1
TGCGCCAGCAGTGCGGACAGGGCCGTGGGTGGCTACACCTTC
CASSADRAVGGYTF
>.|TRBJ2-7|11|TRBV20-1|.
TGCAGTGCTAGTTCAGGGCACGAGCAGTACTTC
CSASSGHEQYF
>.|TRBJ2-1|17|TRBV2|TRBD1
TGTGCCAGCGAAATCCCACCGGGACAGGGGGCGCAAATGGAGCAGTTCTTC
CASEIPPGQGAQMEQFF
>.|TRBJ1-1|16|TRBV6-5|.
TGTGCCAGCAGTTTCTCGGGTGTGCGGGGGAACACTGAAGCTTTCTTT
CASSFSGVRGNTEAFF
>.|TRBJ1-4|15|TRBV18|.
TGTGCCAGCTCACCAGGGACAAGGGACAATGAAAAACTGTTTTTT
CASSPGTRDNEKLFF
>.|TRBJ2-1|19|TRBV4-2|TRBD2
TGTGCCAGCAGCCAAGTGACCAAATGGACTAGCGGGGTGCGTGGTGAGCAGTTCTTC
CASSQVTKWTSGVRGEQFF
>.|TRBJ1-3|15|TRBV6-5|.
TGTGCCAGCAGTTACGCGCCAGGGGCGGAGAACACCATATATTTT
CASSYAPGAENTIYF
>few|TRBJ1-6|15|TRBV2|TRBD1
TGTGCCAGCAGGTTGGGACAGGCCTTGTGGTCACCCCTCCACTTT
CASRLGQALWSPLHF
>.|TRBJ1-4|14|TRBV7-9|.
TGTGCCAGCAGCCCCGAGGGGGGGGGTGAAAAACTGTTTTTT
CASSPEGGGEKLFF
>.|TRBJ2-2|19|TRBV19|.
TGTGCCACCCAATCCTACCTCGCGGGTACCTTAACTCTCACCGGGGAGCTGTTTTTT
CATQSYLAGTLTLTGELFF
>.|TRBJ1-1|12|TRBV30|.
TGTGCCTCTGGACGTCGGGGTACTGAAGCTTTCTTT
CASGRRGTEAFF
>.|TRBJ2-2|15|TRBV5-1|TRBD1
TGCGCCAGCAGCACTCAGGGGGCAGGGTCCGGGGAGCTGTTTTTT
CASSTQGAGSGELFF
>.|TRBJ1-2|15|TRBV6-5|.
TGTGCCAGCAGTTACTCGTTGGTCGGGGAGCTTGGCTACACCTTC
CASSYSLVGELGYTF
>once|TRBJ2-1|16|TRBV3-1/TRBV3-2|.
TGTGCCAGCAGCCAAGATCCGGACTTGGCTAACAATGAGCAGTTCTTC
CASSQDPDLANNEQFF
>.|TRBJ1-6|13|TRBV2|.
TGTGCCGTGAGAGAGGGGGTTTATTCACCCCTCCACTTT
CAVREGVYSPLHF
>.|TRBJ2-1|11|TRBV7-6|.
TGTGCCAGCAGCCACTCCTCTGAGCAGTTCTTC
CASSHSSEQFF
>.|TRBJ2-1|15|TRBV18|.
TGTGCCAGCTCACCCCCGGCAGGGGTCGAAGGTGAGCAGTTCTTC
CASSPPAGVEGEQFF
>.|TRBJ2-2|16|TRBV5-4|TRBD2
TGTGCCAGCAGCTTGCCGGGGGGTATAAACACCGGGGAGCTGTTTTTT
CASSLPGGINTGELFF
>.|TRBJ1-2|14|TRBV18|.
TGTGCCAGCTCACGATCGACAGATAACTATGGCTACACCTTC
CASSRSTDNYGYTF
>.|TRBJ2-7|15|TRBV5-1|.
TGCGCCAGCAGCTTGGGTCAGGACAGTCTCTACGAGCAGTACTTC
CASSLGQDSLYEQYF
>.|TRBJ2-7|13|TRBV29-1|.
TGCACCGACCGGGCCCAGGGACTCTACGAGCAGTACTTC
CTDRAQGLYEQYF
>.|TRBJ2-5|13|TRBV11-3|TRBD2
TGTGCCAGCAGCTTAGCGGGAGGGGAGACCCAGTACTTC
CASSLAGGETQYF
>.|TRBJ2-5|14|TRBV19|TRBD2
TGTGCCAGTAGTGTACTAGCGGCCCAAGAGACCCAGTACTTC
CASSVLAAQETQYF
>.|TRBJ2-2|14|TRBV30|TRBD1
TGTGCCTGGAGAGTGCAGGGGGAGACCGGGGAGCTGTTTTTT
CAWRVQGETGELFF
>.|TRBJ2-7|15|TRBV5-5|.
TGTGCCAGCAGCTTGGTGGGGGCCATCTCCTACGAGCAGTACTTC
CASSLVGAISYEQYF
>.|TRBJ1-1|13|TRBV3-1/TRBV3-2|.
TGTGCCAGCAGCCACCCGGACAGATCTGAAGCTTTCTTT
CASSHPDRSEAFF
>.|TRBJ1-4|14|TRBV6-5|.
TGTGCCAGCAGCCCGGGGGTACATAATGAAAAACTGTTTTTT
CASSPGVHNEKLFF
>once|TRBJ2-1|17|TRBV4-2|TRBD2
TGTGCCAGCAGCCAAGACCTCAGCGGGGGTACCTACAATGAGCAGTTCTTC
CASSQDLSGGTYNEQFF